This T cell receptor beta chain was sequenced during a study of regulatory T cells in long-lasting Graves disease. Time point here: newly diagnosed GD, antithyroid drugs for less than 3 months. Extracted PBMC RNA gave rise to the TCR library. Library construction for TCR beta used iRepertoire HTBI primers and Arm-PCR of CDR3 regions. Via MiXCR, TCRdb re-called the multiplex PCR reads, giving one row per CDR3 protein. The sample consists of just over 600,000 distinct CDR3 sequences, less than 20% of them appearing once. This clonotype was observed a handful of times. The germline CDR1 and CDR2 sequences are LNHDA and SQIVND (reference sequence). The CDR3 spans 15 residues. V trimming: 2 bases; J trimming: 2 bases; junction bases outside the gene matches: 6. The data were also submitted as part of a second study, on T cells in Graves' hyperthyroidism and ophthalmopathy.

The sequences come from peripheral blood mononuclear cells (PBMCs), collected at new diagnosis, from a patient treated with antithyroid drugs. The receptor was derived from a woman in her twenties or thirties with Graves disease. The gene calls are TRBV19 and TRBJ2-7; 7 nucleotides line up with TRBD1. The CDR3 sequence is CASSITTGWAYEQYF. The CDR3 DNA sequence: TGTGCCAGTAGTATAACGACAGGGTGGGCCTACGAGCAGTACTTC.